This TCR beta chain derives from a study of blood T cell repertoires in COVID-19. J was trimmed by 5 bases and V by 5 bases; bases with no gene match: 14. Germline values: CDR1 SGHAT, CDR2 FQNNGV. The CDR3 length is 16 residues. The data were produced by immunoSEQ multiplex PCR, yet TCRdb's version contains in-frame clones alone and is incomplete. The data contain 350,000 to 450,000 clones, roughly 90% of them seen just once; the ten biggest clones take up about 7.6%. The receptor comes from a woman aged 60-75 years with COVID-19, enrolled during active disease. What was sequenced was peripheral blood. The chain recombines TRBV11-2 with TRBJ2-7; the match to TRBD2 covers 8 bases. CDR3 nucleotide sequence: TGTGCCAGCAGCCTAGCCCCCGGGACTAGGTTCAACGAGCAGTACTTC. It encodes CASSLAPGTRFNEQYF.